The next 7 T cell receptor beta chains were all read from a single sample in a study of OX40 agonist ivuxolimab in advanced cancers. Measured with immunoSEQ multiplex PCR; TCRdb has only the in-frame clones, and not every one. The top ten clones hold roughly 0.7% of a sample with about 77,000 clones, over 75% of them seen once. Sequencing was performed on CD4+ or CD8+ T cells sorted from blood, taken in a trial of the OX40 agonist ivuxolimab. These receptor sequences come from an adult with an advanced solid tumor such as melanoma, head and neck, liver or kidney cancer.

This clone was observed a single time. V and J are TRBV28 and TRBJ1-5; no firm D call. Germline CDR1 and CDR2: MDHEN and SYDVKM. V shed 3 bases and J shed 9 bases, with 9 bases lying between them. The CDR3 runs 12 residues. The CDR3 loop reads CASSLQEGPQHF. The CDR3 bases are TGTGCCAGCAGTTTGCAGGAGGGGCCCCAGCATTTT.

The CDR3 DNA follows: TGTGCCAGCTCACCTCCGGGGAGGGGTGAAGATACGCAGTATTTT. It is translated as CASSPPGRGEDTQYF. The chain combines TRBV18 with TRBJ2-3, with 7 bases fitting TRBD2. The CDR3 covers 15 residues. With 3 bases clipped from V and 5 bases from J, the junction kept 8 bases outside the gene matches. Germline lookup yields CDR1 KGHSH and CDR2 LQKENI.

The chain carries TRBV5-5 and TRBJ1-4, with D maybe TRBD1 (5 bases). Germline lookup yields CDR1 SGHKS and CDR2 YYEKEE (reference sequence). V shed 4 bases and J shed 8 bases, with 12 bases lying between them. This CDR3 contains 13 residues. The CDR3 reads CASSPWDFEKLFF. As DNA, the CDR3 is TGTGCCAGCAGCCCTTGGGACTTCGAAAAACTGTTTTTT.

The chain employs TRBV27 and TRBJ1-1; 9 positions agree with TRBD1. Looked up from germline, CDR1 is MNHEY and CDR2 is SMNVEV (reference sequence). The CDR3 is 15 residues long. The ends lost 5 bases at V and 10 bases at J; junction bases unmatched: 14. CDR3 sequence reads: CASSTRTGDRFGAFF. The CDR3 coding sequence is TGTGCCAGCAGTACCCGGACAGGGGATCGGTTTGGAGCTTTCTTT.

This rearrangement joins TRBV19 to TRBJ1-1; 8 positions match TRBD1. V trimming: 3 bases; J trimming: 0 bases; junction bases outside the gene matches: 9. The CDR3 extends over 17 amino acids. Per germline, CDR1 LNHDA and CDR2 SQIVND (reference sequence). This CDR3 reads CASSMGPAGGMNTEAFF. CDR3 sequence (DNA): TGTGCCAGTAGTATGGGCCCGGCAGGGGGCATGAACACTGAAGCTTTCTTT.

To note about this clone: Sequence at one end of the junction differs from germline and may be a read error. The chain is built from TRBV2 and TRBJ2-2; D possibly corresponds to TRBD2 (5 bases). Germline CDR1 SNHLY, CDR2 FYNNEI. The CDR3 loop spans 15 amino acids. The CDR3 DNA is TGTGCCAGCAGTGAATATACAGCTGAACACCGGGGAGCTGTTTTT. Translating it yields CASSEYTAEHRGAVF.

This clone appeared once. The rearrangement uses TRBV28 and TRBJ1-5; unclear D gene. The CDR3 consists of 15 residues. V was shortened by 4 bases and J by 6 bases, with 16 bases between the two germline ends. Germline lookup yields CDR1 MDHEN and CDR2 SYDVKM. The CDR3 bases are TGTGCCAGCAGTTGGCACGCCGCGGGCCTTCAGCCCCAGCATTTT. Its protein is CASSWHAAGLQPQHF.